These 13 T cell receptor beta chains share one sample of origin, sequenced in a study of blood T cell repertoires in COVID-19. Libraries were prepared by immunoSEQ multiplex PCR; TCRdb keeps only in-frame clonotypes and omits some of them. Among over 400,000 clones listed, roughly nine tenths were seen once. Sequenced sample: PBMCs or T cells enriched from blood (not recorded which). The receptors come from a woman aged 55-70 years who had recovered from COVID-19.

The V gene is TRBV2, the J gene TRBJ2-7; the match to TRBD2 covers 9 bases. Per the germline V gene, CDR1 is SNHLY and CDR2 is FYNNEI. The J segment lost 3 bases and the V segment lost 4 bases, leaving 4 bases of the junction unmatched. The CDR3 loop spans 14 amino acids. CDR3 in DNA: TGTGCCAGCAGTGCCATAGCGGGGGTCTACGAGCAGTACTTC. The encoded protein is CASSAIAGVYEQYF.

The chain joins TRBV11-2 to TRBJ2-2; a weak D match, TRBD2 (6 bases). Germline values: CDR1 SGHAT, CDR2 FQNNGV. The CDR3 totals 15 residues. Trimming removed 5 bases at V and 5 bases at J, with 15 bases between. The CDR3 reads CASSRGTGTTGELFF. In DNA, the CDR3 is TGTGCCAGCAGCCGCGGGACGGGAACTACCGGGGAGCTGTTTTTT.

This chain links TRBV6-4 with TRBJ2-1, with 10 bases identical to TRBD2. V shed 5 bases and J 7 bases; nucleotides not matched to a gene: 8. The V gene's germline CDR1 is MRHNA and CDR2 SNTAGT. The length of the CDR3 is 15 residues. CDR3 region: CASSPERGGRNEQFF. Here the CDR3 DNA reads TGTGCCAGCAGTCCAGAGCGGGGGGGCAGGAATGAGCAGTTCTTC.

CDR3 nucleotide sequence: TGTGCCAGCAGCCAAGGTCCAGGGGCGGTCTACGAGCAGTACGTC. Translation: CASSQGPGAVYEQYV. The chain couples TRBV3-1 (or the pseudogene TRBV3-2) to TRBJ2-7; tentative D call: TRBD1 (6 bases). The germline V and J ends were trimmed by 1 base and 3 bases, with 13 bases remaining between them. CDR1 and CDR2 (germline): LGHDT, YNNKEL (reference sequence). The CDR3 consists of 15 residues.

The V call is TRBV19, the J call TRBJ1-5, with 9 bases identical to TRBD1. Trimming at V came to 7 bases and at J to 0 bases, leaving 10 bases not matched to a gene. CDR3 length equals 17 residues. CDR1 and CDR2 (germline): LNHDA, SQIVND (reference sequence). The CDR3 loop reads CASKRTGDVNSNQPQHF. The CDR3 nucleotides are TGTGCCAGTAAGCGGACAGGGGACGTGAATAGCAATCAGCCCCAGCATTTT.

This clone was recorded once. CDR3 in DNA: TGTGCCAGCAGCTTGGCCGGGACAGGGGGTTGGGATACGCAGTATTTT. This codes for CASSLAGTGGWDTQYF. V is TRBV11-3 and J is TRBJ2-3; the match to TRBD1 covers 11 bases. The CDR3 sequence is 16 residues long. CDR1 SGHNT and CDR2 YENEEA come from the germline V gene. V trimming: 3 bases; J trimming: 6 bases; junction bases outside the gene matches: 8.

Here the CDR3 reads CASSYTGPPTDTQYF. The CDR3 region has the DNA TGTGCCAGCAGTTATACAGGCCCCCCCACAGATACGCAGTATTTT. V gene TRBV27 combines with J gene TRBJ2-3; a possible D gene is TRBD1 (5 bases). The CDR3 loop spans 15 amino acids. Germline assignment: CDR1 MNHEY and CDR2 SMNVEV (reference sequence). V was clipped by 4 bases and J by 2 bases, with 13 bases between them.

This chain links TRBV10-1 with TRBJ2-3; 12 nucleotides match TRBD2. The CDR3 is made up of 15 amino acids. Germline V CDR1 and CDR2: WNHNN, SYGVQD (reference sequence). The J segment lost 7 bases and the V segment lost 1 base, leaving 3 bases of the junction unmatched. DNA of the CDR3: TGCGCCAGCAGTGAGTTGGGACTAGCGGGCCATACGCAGTATTTT. As protein: CASSELGLAGHTQYF.

This chain uses TRBV5-4 with TRBJ2-5; TRBD2 might be the D (5 bases). The length of the CDR3 is 15 residues. From germline, CDR1 is SGHNT and CDR2 YYREEE (reference sequence). V dropped 4 bases and J dropped 1 base, with 14 bases sitting between them. CDR3 in amino acids: CASSTYRGAQETQYF. The CDR3 DNA follows: TGTGCCAGCAGCACTTATCGGGGAGCCCAAGAGACCCAGTACTTC. The full variable domain, completed using reference TRBV5-4 and TRBJ2-5, is ETGVTQSPTHLIKTRGQQVTLRCSSQSGHNTVSWYQQALGQGPQFIFQYYREEENGRGNFPPRFSGLQFPNYSSELNVNALELDDSALYLCASSTYRGAQETQYFGPGTRLLVL.

CDR3 residues: CASSWDISNEKLFF. The CDR3 bases are TGTGCCAGCAGCTGGGACATCTCCAATGAAAAACTGTTTTTT. This chain links TRBV3-1 (or the pseudogene TRBV3-2) with TRBJ1-4; D is possibly TRBD1 (6 bases). Germline V lookup: CDR1 LGHDT, CDR2 YNNKEL (reference sequence). The CDR3 runs to 14 residues. Trimming took 5 bases from V and 5 from J, leaving 12 bases between them.

On this clone itself: Other DNA sequences of this sample code for an identical CDR3. V is TRBV18 and J is TRBJ1-6; the match to TRBD1 covers 8 bases. Trimming took 2 bases from V and 10 from J; bases not matched to a gene: 1. The CDR3 has 13 amino acids. CDR1 is KGHSH and CDR2 is LQKENI in the germline V gene. CDR3 amino acids: CASSPDRGSPLHF. DNA of the CDR3: TGTGCCAGCTCACCAGACAGGGGATCACCCCTCCACTTT.

This chain links TRBV18 with TRBJ2-3; tentative D call: TRBD2 (6 bases). V was shortened by 3 bases and J by 2 bases, with 12 bases between the two germline ends. Germline lookup yields CDR1 KGHSH and CDR2 LQKENI. The CDR3 is 15 residues long. The CDR3 DNA follows: TGTGCCAGCTCACCTCTCGGGGGATTCACAGATACGCAGTATTTT. Translated: CASSPLGGFTDTQYF.

This clone has only one observation. The genes are TRBV6-5 and TRBJ1-1, with 8 nucleotides matching TRBD1. Germline lookup yields CDR1 MNHEY and CDR2 SVGAGI. V lost 7 bases and J lost 2; bases outside the gene matches: 6. CDR3 size: 14 residues. The CDR3 reads CASNRQGRNTEAFF. The CDR3 coding sequence is TGTGCCAGCAACAGACAGGGGAGAAACACTGAAGCTTTCTTT.